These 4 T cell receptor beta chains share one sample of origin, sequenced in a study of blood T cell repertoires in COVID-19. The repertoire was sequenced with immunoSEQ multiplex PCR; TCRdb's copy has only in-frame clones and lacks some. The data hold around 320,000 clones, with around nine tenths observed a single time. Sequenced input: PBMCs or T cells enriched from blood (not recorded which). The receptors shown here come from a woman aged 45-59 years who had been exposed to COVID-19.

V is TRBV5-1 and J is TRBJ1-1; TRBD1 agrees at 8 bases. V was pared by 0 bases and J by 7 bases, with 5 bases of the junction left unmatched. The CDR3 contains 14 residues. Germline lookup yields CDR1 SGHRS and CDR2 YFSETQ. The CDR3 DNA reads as TGCGCCAGCAGCTTGGAGGTACAGGGGGGTGAAGCTTTCTTT. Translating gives CASSLEVQGGEAFF.

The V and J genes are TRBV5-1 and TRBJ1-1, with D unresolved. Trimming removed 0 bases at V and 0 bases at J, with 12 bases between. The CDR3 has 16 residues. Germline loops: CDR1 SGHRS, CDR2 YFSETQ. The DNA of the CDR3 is TGCGCCAGCAGCTTGGCCCGGGGAGGAATGAACACTGAAGCTTTCTTT. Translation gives CASSLARGGMNTEAFF.

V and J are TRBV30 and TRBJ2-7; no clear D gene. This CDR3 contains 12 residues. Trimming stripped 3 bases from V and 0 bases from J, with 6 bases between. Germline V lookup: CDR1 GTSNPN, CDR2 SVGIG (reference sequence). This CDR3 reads CAWSEASYEQYF. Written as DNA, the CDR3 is TGTGCCTGGAGCGAGGCCTCCTACGAGCAGTACTTC.

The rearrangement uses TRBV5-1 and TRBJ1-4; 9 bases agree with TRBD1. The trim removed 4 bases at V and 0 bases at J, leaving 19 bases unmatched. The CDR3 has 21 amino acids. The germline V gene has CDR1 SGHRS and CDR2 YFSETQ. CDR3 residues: CASSVFPGQGELDATNEKLFF. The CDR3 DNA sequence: TGCGCCAGCAGCGTGTTCCCGGGACAGGGAGAGCTAGATGCAACTAATGAAAAACTGTTTTTT. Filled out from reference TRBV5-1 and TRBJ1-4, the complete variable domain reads KAGVTQTPRYLIKTRGQQVTLSCSPISGHRSVSWYQQTPGQGLQFLFEYFSETQRNKGNFPGRFSGRQFSNSRSEMNVSTLELGDSALYLCASSVFPGQGELDATNEKLFFGSGTQLSVL.